Listed here are 24 T cell receptor beta chains from one sample, sequenced in a study of blood T cell repertoires in COVID-19. Here immunoSEQ multiplex PCR was the method, and the copy in TCRdb shows in-frame clones only, minus some. The table includes 110,000 to 150,000 clones, around 88% detected once. The sample was peripheral blood. The receptor source for this set is a man aged 55-75 years with active or convalescent COVID-19.

As concerns this clone: A read error may produce the germline difference seen at one junction end. The rearrangement joins TRBV24-1 to TRBJ2-3; 7 bases match TRBD2. The V gene's germline CDR1 is KGHDR and CDR2 SFDVKD. There are 15 residues in the CDR3. As DNA, the CDR3 is TGTGCCACCAGCGATTTTCAGGGAGGGAGGGATACGCAGTATTTT. It specifies CATSDFQGGRDTQYF.

This clone was observed a handful of times. This chain joins TRBV6-5 and TRBJ2-1; D might be TRBD2 (6 bases). V lost 6 bases, J lost 10 bases, and 13 bases lay in between. CDR1 and CDR2 from the germline V gene are MNHEY and SVGAGI. The CDR3 is 12 amino acids. The CDR3: CASRTTRGEQFF. CDR3 in DNA: TGTGCCAGCAGGACGACTAGAGGGGAGCAGTTCTTC.

The J gene is TRBJ2-7, the V gene TRBV6-5; D remains ambiguous. The CDR3 covers 15 residues. Deletions cut 0 bases from V and 3 bases from J, with 12 bases between. CDR1 is MNHEY and CDR2 is SVGAGI in the germline V gene. Here the CDR3 DNA reads TGTGCCAGCAGTTACTCTTTTCGGCTAGACTACGAGCAGTACTTC. As protein: CASSYSFRLDYEQYF.

This sequence joins TRBV12-3 or TRBV12-4 and TRBJ2-3; the D is unclear. V was shortened by 5 bases and J by 4 bases, with 10 bases between the two germline ends. The length of the CDR3 is 13 residues. CDR3 loop: CASSPSTADTQYF. The DNA for the CDR3 is TGTGCCAGCAGTCCCTCTACGGCAGATACGCAGTATTTT.

This clone was seen ten or more times. The V call is TRBV7-2, the J call TRBJ1-5, with unresolved D. CDR1 is SGHTA and CDR2 is FQGNSA in the germline V gene. The CDR3 has 13 residues. Between the trimmed V and J ends, which lost 1 base and 4 bases, there was a span of 5 bases. CDR3 residues: CASSLDANQPQHF. The CDR3, as DNA: TGTGCCAGCAGCTTAGACGCGAATCAGCCCCAGCATTTT.

The CDR3 is CATSPDRTLTDTQYF. CDR3 nucleotides: TGTGCCACCAGTCCCGACAGGACCCTCACAGATACGCAGTATTTT. V and J are TRBV24-1 and TRBJ2-3; maybe TRBD1 (6 bases). Trimming left V 6 bases short and J 2 bases short, with 14 bases between. The germline gives CDR1 KGHDR, CDR2 SFDVKD. The CDR3 contains 15 residues.

The V call is TRBV7-3, the J call TRBJ2-7; D not certain. This CDR3 is built from 13 residues. V gave up 1 base and J gave up 4 bases, with 8 bases separating them. Germline lookup yields CDR1 SGHTA and CDR2 FQGTGA. As DNA, the CDR3 is TGTGCCAGCAGCTTAAACGCACAATACGAGCAGTACTTC. It specifies CASSLNAQYEQYF.

This chain links TRBV5-5 with TRBJ2-2, with D possibly TRBD2 on 6 matching bases. The CDR3 totals 16 residues. CDR1 is SGHKS, CDR2 YYEKEE, per germline (reference sequence). V lost 4 bases, J lost 3 bases, and 16 bases lay in between. CDR3 region: CASSRRGGDDTGELFF. CDR3 DNA sequence: TGTGCCAGCAGCCGGCGGGGCGGGGACGACACCGGGGAGCTGTTTTTT. The full variable domain, with the rest looked up from reference TRBV5-5 and TRBJ2-2, is DAGVTQSPTHLIKTRGQQVTLRCSPISGHKSVSWYQQVLGQGPQFIFQYYEKEERGRGNFPDRFSARQFPNYSSELNVNALLLGDSALYLCASSRRGGDDTGELFFGEGSRLTVL.

The chain combines TRBV11-2 with TRBJ1-4; a possible D gene is TRBD1 (6 bases). The CDR3 has 15 amino acids. With 5 bases removed from V and 10 bases from J, the gap between germline ends came to 20 bases. CDR1 is SGHAT, CDR2 FQNNGV, per germline. Here the CDR3 DNA reads TGTGCCAGCAGCCAGGACAGCGGCCGTCTTCGAAAACTGTTTTTT. Translating gives CASSQDSGRLRKLFF. The variable domain in full, completed from reference TRBV11-2 and TRBJ1-4, reads EAGVAQSPRYKIIEKRQSVAFWCNPISGHATLYWYQQILGQGPKLLIQFQNNGVVDDSQLPKDRFSAERLKGVDSTLKIQPAKLEDSAVYLCASSQDSGRLRKLFFGSGTQLSVL.

In nucleotides, the CDR3 is TGTGCCAGCAGCTCCTGGACAGGTAGGACTGAAGCTTTCTTT. Encoded protein: CASSSWTGRTEAFF. The rearrangement links TRBV7-8 to TRBJ1-1; TRBD1 matches at 7 bases. Germline CDR1 is SGHVS and CDR2 is FQNEAQ. This CDR3 comprises 14 residues. With V trimmed by 4 bases and J by 5 bases, 7 bases remained unmatched.

There are a few counts of this clone. V gene TRBV20-1 combines with J gene TRBJ1-2; D is undetermined. The CDR3 loop spans 11 amino acids. In germline, CDR1 is DFQATT, CDR2 SNEGSKA (reference sequence). In DNA, the CDR3 is TGCGGCCAAGGGAGAAACTATGGCTACACCTTC. Translation: CGQGRNYGYTF.

The sample holds a few counts of this clone. This chain links TRBV18 with TRBJ1-5, with 7 bases lining up with TRBD1. The trim removed 5 bases at V and 3 bases at J, leaving 4 bases unmatched. This CDR3 has 14 amino acids. Germline CDR1 KGHSH, CDR2 LQKENI. CDR3 sequence: CASSTGVNNQPQHF. The CDR3 DNA follows: TGTGCCAGCTCAACAGGGGTTAACAATCAGCCCCAGCATTTT.

This chain links TRBV9 with TRBJ2-7; TRBD2 might be the D (6 bases). Trimming took 3 bases from V and 0 from J, leaving 7 bases between them. Germline-derived CDR1 and CDR2 are SGDLS and YYNGEE. The CDR3 has 13 amino acids. In DNA, the CDR3 is TGTGCCAGCAGCGCGGGGGACTCCTACGAGCAGTACTTC. Residues: CASSAGDSYEQYF.

This chain links TRBV19 with TRBJ2-2, with TRBD2 matching 12 bases. CDR3 length: 17 residues. Germline V gene lookup returns CDR1 LNHDA and CDR2 SQIVND (reference sequence). J lost 4 bases, V lost 5 bases, and 8 bases had no gene match. The CDR3 DNA sequence: TGTGCCAGTAGTCGAGCCGGACTAGCGGGACTCACCGGGGAGCTGTTTTTT. This gives the protein CASSRAGLAGLTGELFF.

The chain has TRBV7-8 and TRBJ2-1; 7 bases match TRBD2. There are 17 residues in the CDR3. The V gene's germline CDR1 is SGHVS and CDR2 FQNEAQ. V was pared by 2 bases and J by 5 bases, with 12 bases of the junction left unmatched. In DNA form, the CDR3 reads TGTGCCAGCAGCTTACCATCCACCTCCCGGGGGGACAATGAGCAGTTCTTC. Its protein product is CASSLPSTSRGDNEQFF.

The CDR3 protein is CASSQGHQDTQYF. Written as DNA, the CDR3 is TGTGCCAGCAGCCAGGGACATCAAGATACGCAGTATTTT. The chain combines TRBV7-2 with TRBJ2-3; a possible D gene is TRBD1 (6 bases). The CDR3 is 13 amino acids. Germline V gives CDR1 SGHTA, CDR2 FQGNSA. V was trimmed by 5 bases and J by 5 bases, leaving 11 bases between them.

The chain carries TRBV4-2 and TRBJ1-6, with TRBD1 identical over 11 bases. The germline gives CDR1 LGHNA, CDR2 YNFKEQ. Germline trimming cut 6 bases from V and 9 bases from J; bases unmatched to any gene: 7. CDR3 length: 15 amino acids. The CDR3 DNA is TGTGCCAGCAGTCGAGAGGGGACAGGGGGTTCACCCCTCCACTTT. Translating it yields CASSREGTGGSPLHF.

Only a few counts were recorded for this clone. The chain has TRBV5-4 and TRBJ1-3, with 7 bases that match TRBD1. The CDR3 loop spans 13 amino acids. J was trimmed by 4 bases and V by 5 bases; bases with no gene match: 3. Germline loops: CDR1 SGHNT, CDR2 YYREEE (reference sequence). CDR3 in DNA: TGTGCCAGCAGAGTGACAGGGGGAAACACCATATATTTT. Amino acid sequence: CASRVTGGNTIYF.

This clone occurred a few times. This chain uses TRBV5-6 with TRBJ2-5; a possible D gene is TRBD1 (5 bases). Germline CDR1 and CDR2: SGHDT and YYEEEE. The CDR3 is made up of 12 amino acids. Deletions cut 4 bases from V and 1 base from J, with 5 bases between. The CDR3 protein is CASSQGQETQYF. CDR3 in DNA: TGTGCCAGCAGCCAGGGCCAAGAGACCCAGTACTTC.

This clone has more than one count but fewer than ten. The chain has TRBV6-5 and TRBJ2-1; 9 positions match TRBD1. Germline values: CDR1 MNHEY, CDR2 SVGAGI. The V and J ends lost 7 bases and 6 bases, in that order; junction bases with no gene match: 10. The CDR3 is 15 residues long. DNA of the CDR3: TGTGCCAGCACCAACCAAGGACAGGGGCGCAATGAGCAGTTCTTC. Protein product: CASTNQGQGRNEQFF.

This rearrangement joins TRBV7-2 to TRBJ2-3; D unresolved. This CDR3 has 13 amino acids. V lost 3 bases, J lost 4 bases, and 8 bases lay in between. Germline loops: CDR1 SGHTA, CDR2 FQGNSA. CDR3: CASSFRVADTQYF. As DNA, the CDR3 is TGTGCCAGCAGCTTCCGAGTGGCAGATACGCAGTATTTT.

The rearrangement links TRBV30 to TRBJ1-3, with TRBD1 matching 9 bases. With V trimmed by 4 bases and J by 9 bases, 13 bases remained unmatched. Germline V CDR1 and CDR2: GTSNPN, SVGIG (reference sequence). This CDR3 has 15 amino acids. CDR3 residues: CAWNRRDRVGVTIYF. In nucleotides, the CDR3 is TGTGCCTGGAACCGCCGGGACAGGGTTGGTGTCACCATATATTTT. The variable domain in full, completed from reference TRBV30 and TRBJ1-3, reads SQTIHQWPATLVQPVGSPLSLECTVEGTSNPNLYWYRQAAGRGLQLLFYSVGIGQISSEVPQNLSASRPQDRQFILSSKKLLLSDSGFYLCAWNRRDRVGVTIYFGEGSWLTVV.

V is TRBV19 and J is TRBJ2-3; weak D call: TRBD2 (5 bases). V dropped 4 bases and J dropped 4 bases, with 12 bases sitting between them. Germline-derived CDR1 and CDR2 are LNHDA and SQIVND (reference sequence). This CDR3 is 14 amino acids long. CDR3: CASSREPFADTQYF. CDR3 coding DNA: TGTGCCAGTAGTAGGGAGCCTTTCGCAGATACGCAGTATTTT.

The rearrangement joins TRBV28 to TRBJ2-5; D may be TRBD1 (6 bases). This CDR3 is built from 17 residues. V was pared by 2 bases and J by 4 bases, with 20 bases between. From germline, CDR1 is MDHEN and CDR2 SYDVKM. CDR3 amino acids: CASSLGGLLRSGETQYF. In nucleotides, the CDR3 is TGTGCCAGCAGTTTAGGGGGCTTGCTCCGGAGTGGAGAGACCCAGTACTTC.